These 15 T cell receptor beta chains originate from one sample sequenced in a study of prognosis after radiotherapy for stage I lung cancer (dated by TCRdb to the early 2020s). TCRdb names Illumina HiSeq 3000 as the instrument used. Two rounds of multiplex PCR were performed to amplify the TCR beta CDR3 region from genomic DNA. In the first round of PCR, primers specific to each TRBV and TRBJ gene were used, and the primer sequences are filed in Chinese patent CN105087789A. TCRdb applied fastp at Q25 and MiXCR to the public reads, then kept only in-frame beta chains. Records with the same CDR3 protein are collapsed into one entry carrying the most frequent genes and DNA. For this sample the table gives about 25,000 distinct CDR3 sequences, of which about two fifths were detected only once. Around a fifth of the sample is taken by the ten largest. The sample here was PBMCs, taken before or after stereotactic body radiation therapy (not recorded which). These receptors all come from a donor over 45 with non-small cell lung cancer.

The CDR3 loop reads CASIFRNYEQYF. CDR3 DNA sequence: TGTGCCAGCATTTTTCGGAACTACGAGCAGTACTTC. The chain is built from TRBV28 and TRBJ2-7; no clear D gene. From germline, CDR1 is MDHEN and CDR2 SYDVKM. This CDR3 is 12 amino acids long. Deletions cut 7 bases from V and 3 bases from J, with 10 bases between.

This clonotype was seen at least ten times. The chain has TRBV9 and TRBJ2-1; D is uncertain. The V and J ends lost 3 bases and 7 bases respectively, with 8 bases between them. This CDR3 region has 12 residues. Looked up from germline, CDR1 is SGDLS and CDR2 is YYNGEE. The CDR3 nucleotides read TGTGCCAGCAGCGGTAATTTAAATGAGCAGTTCTTC. It encodes CASSGNLNEQFF.

V is TRBV6-1 and J is TRBJ2-3; D could derive from TRBD1 or TRBD2 (5 bases each). Germline loops: CDR1 MNHNS, CDR2 SASEGT. The CDR3 runs to 15 residues. Trimming shortened V by 2 bases and J by 2 bases, and 11 bases separated the two germline ends. In nucleotides, the CDR3 is TGTGCCAGCAGTGAATTAGGGGACCACACAGATACGCAGTATTTT. This codes for CASSELGDHTDTQYF.

The chain links TRBV6-1 to TRBJ1-6; 7 positions agree with TRBD1. The CDR3 consists of 16 residues. Germline CDR1 and CDR2: MNHNS and SASEGT. After removal of 6 bases from V and 7 bases from J, the junction contained 12 bases not matched to a gene. The CDR3 DNA is TGTGCCAGCAGCGAGATCAGGGGGATAAGGAATTCACCCCTCCACTTT. This translates into CASSEIRGIRNSPLHF.

The CDR3 reads CASSYTRGEVNEKLFF. CDR3 bases: TGTGCCAGCAGTTATACAAGGGGGGAGGTTAATGAAAAACTGTTTTTT. This chain joins TRBV12-3 or TRBV12-4 and TRBJ1-4; tentative D call: TRBD1 (6 bases). The V gene lost 4 bases and the J gene lost 4 bases, with 16 bases spanning the gap. This CDR3 region has 16 residues.

This chain links TRBV28 with TRBJ2-5; 8 bases map to TRBD1. The DNA end lines up better with TRBJ2-1; the J call may be wrong. Germline CDR1 and CDR2: MDHEN and SYDVKM. This CDR3 has 16 amino acids. The DNA for the CDR3 is TGTGCCAGCAGGGATCCTTGGACAGGGAAGGGCAATGAGCAGTTCTTC. Translated: CASRDPWTGKGNEQFF.

This clonotype was seen at least ten times. The chain has TRBV2 and TRBJ2-7; D not certain. This CDR3 is built from 14 residues. The V end was cut by 7 bases, the J end by 0 bases, with 13 bases between. Germline-derived CDR1 and CDR2 are SNHLY and FYNNEI. CDR3 bases: TGTGCCAGCACCAAGGACGTCTCCTCCTACGAGCAGTACTTC. It translates to CASTKDVSSYEQYF.

This clonotype was observed many times. CDR3 sequence reads: CASSPRQGSVNTEAFF. The CDR3 DNA reads as TGTGCCAGCTCACCCCGACAGGGATCGGTGAACACTGAAGCTTTCTTT. The chain couples TRBV18 to TRBJ1-1; 7 nucleotides align to TRBD1. The CDR3 is 16 amino acids. CDR1 KGHSH and CDR2 LQKENI come from the germline V gene. Trimming removed 3 bases from V and 0 bases from J; junction bases left unmatched: 7.

This clonotype was seen at least ten times. This chain uses TRBV29-1 with TRBJ2-7; D remains ambiguous. The germline V and J ends were trimmed by 4 bases and 0 bases, with 13 bases remaining between them. The V gene's germline CDR1 is SQVTM and CDR2 ANQGSEA. This CDR3 spans 14 amino acids. CDR3 sequence: CSVGSRPASYEQYF. The CDR3 DNA sequence: TGCAGCGTTGGCTCTCGTCCGGCCTCCTACGAGCAGTACTTC.

This clonotype was seen ten or more times. The chain recombines TRBV28 with TRBJ1-2; TRBD1 is a possible D gene (6 bases). The CDR3 length is 16 residues. Trimming shortened V by 7 bases and J by 3 bases, and 21 bases separated the two germline ends. Per the germline V gene, CDR1 is MDHEN and CDR2 is SYDVKM. The CDR3 spells CASNNPGGGADYGYTF. In DNA form, the CDR3 reads TGTGCCAGCAACAACCCTGGGGGGGGCGCCGACTATGGCTACACCTTC.

A note on this clonotype: A far bigger clonotype differs at one base, so this is likely a read error. This chain connects TRBV6-5 to TRBJ2-1; maybe TRBD2 (5 bases). The CDR3 contains 14 residues. CDR1 is MNHEY, CDR2 SVGAGI, per germline. Trimming left V 7 bases short and J 5 bases short, with 15 bases between. DNA for the CDR3: TGTGCCAGCACGGGTGGACCAGCGGACAATGAGCAGTTCTTC. The encoded protein is CASTGGPADNEQFF.

As concerns this clonotype: As the CDR3 is not closed by the conserved phenylalanine or tryptophan, this likely results from a read error. The chain employs TRBV6-9 and TRBJ1-5; D gene unclear. Germline V gene lookup returns CDR1 MNHGY and CDR2 SVAAGI. There are 15 residues in the CDR3. CDR3 in DNA: TGTGCCAGCAGTTACGCGAGCACTGGGAATCATCCCCAGCATTTG. Residues: CASSYASTGNHPQHL.

The table lists this clonotype with many counts. The chain couples TRBV9 to TRBJ2-5; 7 nucleotides agree with TRBD2. CDR3 length: 14 residues. J lost 5 bases, V lost 0 bases, and 4 bases had no gene match. Germline values: CDR1 SGDLS, CDR2 YYNGEE. The CDR3 loop reads CASSVGQGGETQYF. As DNA, the CDR3 is TGTGCCAGCAGCGTAGGGCAGGGAGGGGAGACCCAGTACTTC.

In its sample, this clonotype was seen many times. The chain uses TRBV3-1 and TRBJ2-1, with TRBD2 identical over 11 bases. CDR1 and CDR2 (germline): LGHDT, YNNKEL (reference sequence). The CDR3 is 15 residues long. J gave up 7 bases and V 2 bases, and 4 bases lay outside the gene matches. The CDR3 is CASSQLTSGSNEQFF. The CDR3 nucleotides read TGTGCCAGCAGCCAACTCACTAGCGGGAGTAATGAGCAGTTCTTC.

This clonotype was detected ten times or more. V usage is TRBV7-8 and J usage is TRBJ1-2; a weak D match, TRBD1 (6 bases). Germline V gene data show CDR1 as SGHVS and CDR2 as FQNEAQ. The ends were cut back, 4 bases at V and 1 base at J, with 16 bases in the middle. This CDR3 is 16 amino acids long. The CDR3 nucleotides are TGTGCCAGCAGCTCCGCCAGGGGCATTTATAACTATGGCTACACCTTC. This gives the protein CASSSARGIYNYGYTF.